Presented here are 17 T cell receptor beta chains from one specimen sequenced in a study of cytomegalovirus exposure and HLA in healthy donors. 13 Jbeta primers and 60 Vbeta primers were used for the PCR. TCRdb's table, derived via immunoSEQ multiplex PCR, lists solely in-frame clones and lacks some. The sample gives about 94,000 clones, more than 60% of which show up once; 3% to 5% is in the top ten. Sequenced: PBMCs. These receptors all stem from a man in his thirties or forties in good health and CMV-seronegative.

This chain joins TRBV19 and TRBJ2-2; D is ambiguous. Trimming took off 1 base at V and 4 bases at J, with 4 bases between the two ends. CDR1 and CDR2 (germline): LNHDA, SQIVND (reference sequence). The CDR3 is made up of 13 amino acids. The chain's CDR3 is CASSIGSTGELFF. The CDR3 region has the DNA TGTGCCAGTAGTATAGGGAGCACCGGGGAGCTGTTTTTT.

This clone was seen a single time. CDR3 sequence (DNA): TGTGCCAGCAGGGACAGGCTACGGGAACAAGAGACCCAGTACTTC. Its protein is CASRDRLREQETQYF. The V call is TRBV25-1, the J call TRBJ2-5; 7 bases are shared with TRBD1. V shed 6 bases and J 2 bases; nucleotides not matched to a gene: 9. Germline loops: CDR1 MGHDK, CDR2 SYGVNS. The length of the CDR3 is 15 residues.

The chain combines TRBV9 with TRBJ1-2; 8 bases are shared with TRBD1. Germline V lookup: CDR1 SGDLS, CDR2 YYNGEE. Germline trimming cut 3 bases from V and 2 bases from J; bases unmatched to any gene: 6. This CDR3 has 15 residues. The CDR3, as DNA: TGTGCCAGCAGCGACCGGGACAGGCGAAACTATGGCTACACCTTC. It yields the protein CASSDRDRRNYGYTF.

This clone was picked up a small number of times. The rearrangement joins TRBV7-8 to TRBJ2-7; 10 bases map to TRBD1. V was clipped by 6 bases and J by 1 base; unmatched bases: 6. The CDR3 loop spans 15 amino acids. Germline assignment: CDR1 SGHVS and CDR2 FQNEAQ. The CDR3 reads CASRPGTGVSYEQYF. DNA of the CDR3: TGTGCCAGCAGGCCGGGGACAGGGGTTTCCTACGAGCAGTACTTC. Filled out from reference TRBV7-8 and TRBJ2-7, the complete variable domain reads GAGVSQSPRYKVAKRGQDVALRCDPISGHVSLFWYQQALGQGPEFLTYFQNEAQLDKSGLPSDRFFAERPEGSVSTLKIQRTQQEDSAVYLCASRPGTGVSYEQYFGPGTRLTVT.

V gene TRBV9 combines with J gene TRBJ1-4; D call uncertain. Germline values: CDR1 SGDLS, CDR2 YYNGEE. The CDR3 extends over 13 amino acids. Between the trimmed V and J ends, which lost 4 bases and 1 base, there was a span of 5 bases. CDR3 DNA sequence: TGTGCCAGCAGCCTAAAAACTAATGAAAAACTGTTTTTT. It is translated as CASSLKTNEKLFF.

The CDR3 DNA follows: TGTGCCAGCTCTTTTGCGGGGTCGTACACAGATACGCAGTATTTT. Translating gives CASSFAGSYTDTQYF. This chain uses TRBV18 with TRBJ2-3; D might be TRBD2 (6 bases). V was clipped by 6 bases and J by 2 bases, with 15 bases between them. The CDR3 extends over 15 amino acids. Germline CDR1 reads KGHSH; CDR2 reads LQKENI.

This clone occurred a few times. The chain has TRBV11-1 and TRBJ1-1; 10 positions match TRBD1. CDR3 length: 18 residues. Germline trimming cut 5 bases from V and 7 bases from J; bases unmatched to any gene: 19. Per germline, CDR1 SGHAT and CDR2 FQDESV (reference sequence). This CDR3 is CASSAGLTLGTGVSEAFF. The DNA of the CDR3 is TGTGCCAGCAGCGCGGGCCTAACTCTCGGGACAGGGGTTAGTGAAGCTTTCTTT.

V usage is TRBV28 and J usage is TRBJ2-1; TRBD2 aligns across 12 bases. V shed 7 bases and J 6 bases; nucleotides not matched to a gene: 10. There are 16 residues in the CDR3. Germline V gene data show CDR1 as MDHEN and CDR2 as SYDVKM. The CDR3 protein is CASTPPRLAGVNEQFF. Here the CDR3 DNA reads TGTGCCAGCACCCCCCCCCGACTAGCGGGAGTCAATGAGCAGTTCTTC.

CDR3 bases: TGTGCCAGCAGTGCGTCTCGGGGTTCCTACGAGCAGTACTTC. As protein: CASSASRGSYEQYF. The V call is TRBV27, the J call TRBJ2-7; D perhaps matches TRBD2 (5 bases). Germline lookup yields CDR1 MNHEY and CDR2 SMNVEV (reference sequence). The V end was cut by 5 bases, the J end by 1 base, with 12 bases between. The CDR3 has 14 amino acids.

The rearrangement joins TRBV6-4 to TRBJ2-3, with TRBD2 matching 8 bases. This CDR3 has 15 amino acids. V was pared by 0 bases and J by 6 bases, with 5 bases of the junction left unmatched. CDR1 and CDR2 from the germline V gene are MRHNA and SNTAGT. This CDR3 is CASSDSSSGGDTQYF. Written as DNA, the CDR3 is TGTGCCAGCAGTGACTCGTCCAGCGGGGGTGATACGCAGTATTTT.

The CDR3 DNA reads TGCGCCAGCAGCGTTCGGCGGAGGGACAACACTGAAGCTTTCTTT. Amino acid sequence: CASSVRRRDNTEAFF. V is TRBV4-3 and J is TRBJ1-1, with D possibly being TRBD1 (5 bases). Germline lookup yields CDR1 LGHNA and CDR2 YSLEER. Trimming took off 5 bases at V and 2 bases at J, with 15 bases between the two ends. CDR3 length equals 15 residues.

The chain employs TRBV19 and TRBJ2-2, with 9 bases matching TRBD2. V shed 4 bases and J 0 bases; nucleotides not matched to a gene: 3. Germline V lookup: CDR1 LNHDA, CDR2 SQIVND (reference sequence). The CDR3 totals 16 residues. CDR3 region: CASSRGLAPNTGELFF. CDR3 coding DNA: TGTGCCAGTAGTAGGGGACTAGCTCCGAACACCGGGGAGCTGTTTTTT.

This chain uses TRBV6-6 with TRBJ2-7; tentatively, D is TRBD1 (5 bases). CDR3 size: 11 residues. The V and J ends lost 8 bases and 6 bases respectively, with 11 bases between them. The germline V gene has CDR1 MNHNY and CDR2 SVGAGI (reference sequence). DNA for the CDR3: TGTGCCAGCCTAAGGGGCTCCGAGCAGTACTTC. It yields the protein CASLRGSEQYF.

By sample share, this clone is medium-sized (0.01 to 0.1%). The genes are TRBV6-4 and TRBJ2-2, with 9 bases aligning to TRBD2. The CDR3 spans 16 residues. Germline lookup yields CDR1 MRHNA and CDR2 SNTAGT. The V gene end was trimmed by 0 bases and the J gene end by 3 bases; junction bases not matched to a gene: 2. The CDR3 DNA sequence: TGTGCCAGCAGTGACTCTGCGGGAGGGGACACCGGGGAGCTGTTTTTT. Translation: CASSDSAGGDTGELFF.

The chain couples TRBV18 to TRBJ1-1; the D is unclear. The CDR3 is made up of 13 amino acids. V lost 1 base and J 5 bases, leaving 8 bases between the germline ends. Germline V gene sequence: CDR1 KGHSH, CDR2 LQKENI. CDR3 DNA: TGTGCCAGCTCACCACTGGAGGGAACTGAAGCTTTCTTT. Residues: CASSPLEGTEAFF. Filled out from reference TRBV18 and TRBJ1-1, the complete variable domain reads NAGVMQNPRHLVRRRGQEARLRCSPMKGHSHVYWYRQLPEEGLKFMVYLQKENIIDESGMPKERFSAEFPKEGPSILRIQQVVRGDSAAYFCASSPLEGTEAFFGQGTRLTVV.

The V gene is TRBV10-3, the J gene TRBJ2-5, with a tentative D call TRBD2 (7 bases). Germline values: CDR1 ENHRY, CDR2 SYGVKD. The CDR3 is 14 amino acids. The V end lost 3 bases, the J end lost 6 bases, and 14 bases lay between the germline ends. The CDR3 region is CAISDVGGRKTQYF. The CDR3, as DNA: TGTGCCATCAGTGACGTCGGGGGGCGAAAGACCCAGTACTTC.

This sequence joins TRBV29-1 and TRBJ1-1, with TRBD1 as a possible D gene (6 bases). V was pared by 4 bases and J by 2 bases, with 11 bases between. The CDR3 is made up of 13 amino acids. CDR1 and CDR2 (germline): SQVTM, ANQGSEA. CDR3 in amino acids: CSVGRGTNTEAFF. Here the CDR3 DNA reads TGCAGCGTTGGCAGGGGAACTAACACTGAAGCTTTCTTT.